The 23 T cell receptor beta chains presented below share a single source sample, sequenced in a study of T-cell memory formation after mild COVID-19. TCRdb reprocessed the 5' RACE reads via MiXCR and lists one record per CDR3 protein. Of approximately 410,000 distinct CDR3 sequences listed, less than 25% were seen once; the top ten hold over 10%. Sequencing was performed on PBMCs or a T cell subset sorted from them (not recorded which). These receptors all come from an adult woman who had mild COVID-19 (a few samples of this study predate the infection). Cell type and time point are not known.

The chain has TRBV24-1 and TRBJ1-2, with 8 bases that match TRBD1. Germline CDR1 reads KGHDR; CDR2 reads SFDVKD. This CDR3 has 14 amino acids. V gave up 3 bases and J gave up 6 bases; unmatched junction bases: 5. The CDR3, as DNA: TGTGCCACCAGTGATCCAGCAGGGGGCGATGGCTACACCTTC. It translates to CATSDPAGGDGYTF.

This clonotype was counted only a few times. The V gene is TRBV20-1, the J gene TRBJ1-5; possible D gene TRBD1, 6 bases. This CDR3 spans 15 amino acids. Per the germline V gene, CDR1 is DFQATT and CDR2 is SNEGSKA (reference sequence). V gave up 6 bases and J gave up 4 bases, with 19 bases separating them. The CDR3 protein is CSASVPRGGNQPQHF. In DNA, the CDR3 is TGCAGTGCCTCGGTACCCAGGGGAGGGAATCAGCCCCAGCATTTT.

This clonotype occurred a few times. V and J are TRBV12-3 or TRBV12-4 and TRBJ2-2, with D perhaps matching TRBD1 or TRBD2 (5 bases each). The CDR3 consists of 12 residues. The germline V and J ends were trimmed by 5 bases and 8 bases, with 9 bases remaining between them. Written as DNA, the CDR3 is TGTGCCAGCAGTCCCTGGGGGGGGGAGCTGTTTTTT. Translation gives CASSPWGGELFF.

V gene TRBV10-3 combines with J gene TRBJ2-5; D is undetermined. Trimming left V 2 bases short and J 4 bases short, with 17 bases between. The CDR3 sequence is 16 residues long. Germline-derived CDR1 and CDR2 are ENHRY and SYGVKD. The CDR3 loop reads CAISEPPRLGRETQYF. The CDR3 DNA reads TGTGCCATCAGTGAGCCCCCCCGTCTAGGTAGAGAGACCCAGTACTTC.

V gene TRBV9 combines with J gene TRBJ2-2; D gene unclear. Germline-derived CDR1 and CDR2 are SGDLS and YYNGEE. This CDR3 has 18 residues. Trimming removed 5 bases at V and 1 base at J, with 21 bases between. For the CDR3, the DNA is TGTGCCAGCAGTAGGAATAAGTTGAACCCAGTGAACACCGGGGAGCTGTTTTTT. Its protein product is CASSRNKLNPVNTGELFF.

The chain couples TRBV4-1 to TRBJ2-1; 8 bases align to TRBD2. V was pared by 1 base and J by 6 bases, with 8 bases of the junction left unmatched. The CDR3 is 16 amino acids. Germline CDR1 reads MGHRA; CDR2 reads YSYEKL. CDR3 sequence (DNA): TGCGCCAGCAGCCAAGTCCCCGGGGGGGCAACCAATGAGCAGTTCTTC. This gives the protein CASSQVPGGATNEQFF.

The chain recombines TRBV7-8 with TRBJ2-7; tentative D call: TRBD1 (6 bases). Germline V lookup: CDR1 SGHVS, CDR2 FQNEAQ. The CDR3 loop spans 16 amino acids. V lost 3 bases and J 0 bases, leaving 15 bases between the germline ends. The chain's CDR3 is CASSFTGQWSSYEQYF. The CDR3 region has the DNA TGTGCCAGCAGCTTTACTGGACAGTGGAGCTCCTACGAGCAGTACTTC. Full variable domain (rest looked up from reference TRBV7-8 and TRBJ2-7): GAGVSQSPRYKVAKRGQDVALRCDPISGHVSLFWYQQALGQGPEFLTYFQNEAQLDKSGLPSDRFFAERPEGSVSTLKIQRTQQEDSAVYLCASSFTGQWSSYEQYFGPGTRLTVT.

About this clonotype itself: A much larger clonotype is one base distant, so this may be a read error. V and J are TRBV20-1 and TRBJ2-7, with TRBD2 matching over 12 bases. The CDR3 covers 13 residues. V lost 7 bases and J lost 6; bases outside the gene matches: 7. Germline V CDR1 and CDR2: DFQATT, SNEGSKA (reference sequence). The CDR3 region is CSGTLLAGGEQYF. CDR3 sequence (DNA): TGCAGTGGTACCTTACTAGCGGGGGGCGAGCAGTACTTC.

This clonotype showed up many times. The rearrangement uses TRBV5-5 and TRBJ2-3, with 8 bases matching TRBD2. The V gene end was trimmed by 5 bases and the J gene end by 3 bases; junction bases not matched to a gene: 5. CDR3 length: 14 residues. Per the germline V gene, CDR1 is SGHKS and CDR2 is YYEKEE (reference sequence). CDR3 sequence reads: CASRPIAGTDTQYF. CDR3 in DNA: TGTGCCAGCAGACCTATAGCGGGGACAGATACGCAGTATTTT.

CDR3 in amino acids: CASTILGVADEQFF. The CDR3 DNA follows: TGTGCCAGCACCATCTTGGGGGTGGCGGATGAGCAGTTCTTC. V is TRBV7-2 and J is TRBJ2-1, with D perhaps assigned TRBD1 or TRBD2 (5 bases each). V gave up 7 bases and J gave up 8 bases, with 18 bases separating them. CDR3 length: 14 amino acids. Germline V CDR1 and CDR2: SGHTA, FQGNSA.

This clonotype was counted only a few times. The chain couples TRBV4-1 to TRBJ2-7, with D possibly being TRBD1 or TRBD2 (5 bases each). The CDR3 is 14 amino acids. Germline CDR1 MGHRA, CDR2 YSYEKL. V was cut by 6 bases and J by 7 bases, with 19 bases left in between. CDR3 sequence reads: CASSRGDGPGEQYF. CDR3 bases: TGCGCCAGCAGTCGAGGGGACGGCCCCGGGGAGCAGTACTTC.

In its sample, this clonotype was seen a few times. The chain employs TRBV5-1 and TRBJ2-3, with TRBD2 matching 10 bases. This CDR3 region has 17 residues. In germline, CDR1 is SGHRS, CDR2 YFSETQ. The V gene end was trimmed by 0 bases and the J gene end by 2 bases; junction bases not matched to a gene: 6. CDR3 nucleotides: TGCGCCAGCAGCTTGGTTCCTAGCGGGGGTTCCACAGATACGCAGTATTTT. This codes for CASSLVPSGGSTDTQYF.

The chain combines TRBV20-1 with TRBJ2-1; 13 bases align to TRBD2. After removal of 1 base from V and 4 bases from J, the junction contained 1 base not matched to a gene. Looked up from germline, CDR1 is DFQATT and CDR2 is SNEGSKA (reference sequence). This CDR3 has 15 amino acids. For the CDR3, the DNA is TGCAGTGCTAGAGGACTAGCGGGAGGATACAATGAGCAGTTCTTC. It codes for CSARGLAGGYNEQFF.

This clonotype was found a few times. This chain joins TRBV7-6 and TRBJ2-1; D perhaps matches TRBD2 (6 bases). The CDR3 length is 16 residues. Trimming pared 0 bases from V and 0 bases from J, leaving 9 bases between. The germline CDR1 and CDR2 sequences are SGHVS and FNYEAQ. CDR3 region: CASSLAGGLSYNEQFF. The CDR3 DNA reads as TGTGCCAGCAGCTTAGCCGGGGGTCTCTCCTACAATGAGCAGTTCTTC.

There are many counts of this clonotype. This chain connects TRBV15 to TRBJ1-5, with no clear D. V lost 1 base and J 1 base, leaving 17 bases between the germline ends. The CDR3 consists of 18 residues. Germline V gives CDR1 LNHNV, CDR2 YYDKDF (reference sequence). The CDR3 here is CATSRASAGRVSNQPQHF. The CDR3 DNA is TGTGCCACCAGCAGAGCCTCGGCGGGAAGAGTAAGCAATCAGCCCCAGCATTTT.

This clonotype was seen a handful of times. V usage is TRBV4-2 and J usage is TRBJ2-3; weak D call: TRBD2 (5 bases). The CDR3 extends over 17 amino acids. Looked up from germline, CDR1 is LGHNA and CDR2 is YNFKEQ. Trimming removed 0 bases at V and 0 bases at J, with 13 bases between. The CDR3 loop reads CASSQESPRASTDTQYF. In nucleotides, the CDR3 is TGTGCCAGCAGCCAAGAGTCACCGCGGGCAAGCACAGATACGCAGTATTTT.

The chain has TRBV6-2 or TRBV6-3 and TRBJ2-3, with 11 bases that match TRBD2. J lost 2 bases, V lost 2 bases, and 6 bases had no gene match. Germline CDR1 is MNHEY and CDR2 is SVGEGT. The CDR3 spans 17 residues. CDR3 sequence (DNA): TGTGCCAGCAGTTACGAACTAGCGGGAGTGGACACAGATACGCAGTATTTT. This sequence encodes CASSYELAGVDTDTQYF.

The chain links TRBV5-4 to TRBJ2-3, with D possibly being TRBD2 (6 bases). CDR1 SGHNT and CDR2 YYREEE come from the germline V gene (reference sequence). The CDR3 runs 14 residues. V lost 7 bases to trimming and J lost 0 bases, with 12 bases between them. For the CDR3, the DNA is TGTGCCAGCTCTGGCGGGATTAGCACAGATACGCAGTATTTT. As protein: CASSGGISTDTQYF.

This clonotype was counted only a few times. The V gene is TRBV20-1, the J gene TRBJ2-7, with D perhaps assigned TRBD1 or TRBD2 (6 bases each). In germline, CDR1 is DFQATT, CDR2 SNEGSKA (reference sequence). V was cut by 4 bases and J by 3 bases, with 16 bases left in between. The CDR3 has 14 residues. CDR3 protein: CSATHREAVYEQYF. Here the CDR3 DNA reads TGCAGTGCTACACACAGGGAGGCCGTCTACGAGCAGTACTTC.

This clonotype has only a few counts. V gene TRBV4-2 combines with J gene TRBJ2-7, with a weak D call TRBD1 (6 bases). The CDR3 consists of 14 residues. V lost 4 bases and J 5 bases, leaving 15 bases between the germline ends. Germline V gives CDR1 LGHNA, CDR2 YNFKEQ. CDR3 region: CASSRNRVAHEQYF. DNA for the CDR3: TGTGCCAGCAGCCGTAACAGGGTGGCCCACGAGCAGTACTTC.

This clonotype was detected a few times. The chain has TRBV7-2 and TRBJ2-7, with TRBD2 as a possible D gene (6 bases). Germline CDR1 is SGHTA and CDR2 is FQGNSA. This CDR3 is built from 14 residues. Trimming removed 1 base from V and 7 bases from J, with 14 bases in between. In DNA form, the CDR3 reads TGTGCCAGCAGCTTAGGACTCCGTCGGGAGGAGCAGTACTTC. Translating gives CASSLGLRREEQYF.

CDR3 coding DNA: TGTGCCAGCCTCCCGCGGCCTTCTAGTTACGAGCAGTACTTC. It codes for CASLPRPSSYEQYF. This rearrangement joins TRBV7-2 to TRBJ2-7; D gene ambiguous. The CDR3 is made up of 14 amino acids. Per the germline V gene, CDR1 is SGHTA and CDR2 is FQGNSA. V was shortened by 8 bases and J by 4 bases, with 18 bases between the two germline ends.

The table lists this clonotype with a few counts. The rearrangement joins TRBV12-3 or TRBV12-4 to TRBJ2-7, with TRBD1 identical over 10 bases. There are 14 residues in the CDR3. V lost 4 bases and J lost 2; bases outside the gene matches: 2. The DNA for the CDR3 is TGTGCCAGCAGTTGGACAGGGGGGACCTACGAGCAGTACTTC. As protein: CASSWTGGTYEQYF.